This T cell receptor (beta chain) comes out of a study of vaccination and CD4 T cells after COVID-19. Sequencing of cultured CD4+ T cell DNA used the Oncomine TCR Beta short-read assay. Each CDR3 protein gets one entry after TCRdb re-called the PCR reads with MiXCR. The sample has 16,000 or so distinct CDR3 sequences, roughly 45% seen once; the top ten hold 7.3%. The CDR3 loop spans 16 amino acids. The V gene's germline CDR1 is MNHEY and CDR2 SVGEGT. The V and J ends lost 7 bases and 3 bases, in that order; junction bases with no gene match: 7. Treatment in this sample: roughly 11-day PBMC culture with coronavirus spike peptide pools or control peptides (ViraFEST assay). This clonotype turned up a few times. No antigen is known for it.

This specimen consisted of CD4+ T cells from blood, cultured in vitro, obtained after SARS-CoV-2 vaccination. The V call is TRBV6-2 or TRBV6-3, the J call TRBJ2-2; 11 positions agree with TRBD2. The TCR originated in a human donor who had recovered from COVID-19. As DNA, the CDR3 is TGTGCCAGCACCTACTCTAGCGGGAGGTACACCGGGGAGCTGTTTTTT. Translated: CASTYSSGRYTGELFF.